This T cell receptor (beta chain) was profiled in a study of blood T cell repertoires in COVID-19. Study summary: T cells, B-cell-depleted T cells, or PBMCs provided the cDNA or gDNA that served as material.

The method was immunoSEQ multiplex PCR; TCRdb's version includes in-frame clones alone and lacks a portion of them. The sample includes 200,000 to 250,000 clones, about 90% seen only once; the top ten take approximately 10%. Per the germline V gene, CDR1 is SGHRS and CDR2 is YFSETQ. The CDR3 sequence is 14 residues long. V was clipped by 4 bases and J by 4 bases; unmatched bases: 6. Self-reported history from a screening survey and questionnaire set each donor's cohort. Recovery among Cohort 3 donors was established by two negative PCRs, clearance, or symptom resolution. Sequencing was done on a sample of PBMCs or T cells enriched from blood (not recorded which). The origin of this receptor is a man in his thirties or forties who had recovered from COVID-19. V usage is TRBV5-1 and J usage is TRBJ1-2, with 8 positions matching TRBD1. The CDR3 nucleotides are TGCGCCAGCAGCACAGGACAGGGATCCTATGGCTACACCTTC. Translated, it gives CASSTGQGSYGYTF.